These 16 T cell receptor beta chains share one sample of origin, sequenced in a study of control samples from healthy donors and cancer patients. Measured with immunoSEQ multiplex PCR; TCRdb has only the in-frame clones, and not every one. The sample has 100,000 to 150,000 clones, around 86% seen once. The material sequenced was blood. Receptors originate from a man aged 40-50 years in good health.

Points on this clone: The sample holds other DNA sequences that translate to the same CDR3. The gene calls are TRBV5-1 and TRBJ1-2; no clear D. The CDR3 loop spans 13 amino acids. The V gene's germline CDR1 is SGHRS and CDR2 YFSETQ. Trimming cost V 1 base and J 2 bases, with 6 bases left between them. The CDR3 spells CASSLKANYGYTF. CDR3 nucleotide sequence: TGCGCCAGCAGCTTGAAAGCCAACTATGGCTACACCTTC.

The CDR3: CASSYTSGGKGGYTF. The DNA for the CDR3 is TGTGCCAGCAGCTATACCTCCGGGGGTAAAGGTGGCTACACCTTC. The genes are TRBV6-5 and TRBJ1-2, with D perhaps matching TRBD1 (5 bases). Germline CDR1 reads MNHEY; CDR2 reads SVGAGI. CDR3 length: 15 amino acids. V was trimmed by 6 bases and J by 7 bases, leaving 21 bases between them.

V gene TRBV5-1 combines with J gene TRBJ2-5; no definite D call. The length of the CDR3 is 14 residues. Trimming stripped 4 bases from V and 6 bases from J, with 16 bases between. Germline V lookup: CDR1 SGHRS, CDR2 YFSETQ. The DNA for the CDR3 is TGCGCCAGCAGCCCCCCGGATGGGTTTAAGACCCAGTACTTC. It encodes CASSPPDGFKTQYF. Looking up the rest from reference TRBV5-1 and TRBJ2-5 gives the full variable domain: KAGVTQTPRYLIKTRGQQVTLSCSPISGHRSVSWYQQTPGQGLQFLFEYFSETQRNKGNFPGRFSGRQFSNSRSEMNVSTLELGDSALYLCASSPPDGFKTQYFGPGTRLLVL.

V usage is TRBV6-5 and J usage is TRBJ1-1, with D maybe TRBD1 (5 bases). CDR3 length equals 13 residues. The germline V and J ends were trimmed by 2 bases and 6 bases, with 10 bases remaining between them. From germline, CDR1 is MNHEY and CDR2 SVGAGI. CDR3 nucleotide sequence: TGTGCCAGCAGTTACCCGGGGGGGGCTGAAGCTTTCTTT. Its protein is CASSYPGGAEAFF.

The rearrangement joins TRBV18 to TRBJ1-1; TRBD1 aligns across 7 bases. The germline V gene encodes CDR1 KGHSH and CDR2 LQKENI. The CDR3 spans 16 residues. Trimming took 5 bases from V and 1 from J; bases not matched to a gene: 10. The CDR3 reads CASSSGQNTKNTEAFF. CDR3 bases: TGTGCCAGCTCATCGGGACAGAATACTAAGAACACTGAAGCTTTCTTT.

This clone has a handful of counts. The chain uses TRBV4-1 and TRBJ2-3; the D gene could be TRBD1 or TRBD2 (6 bases each). The germline V and J ends were trimmed by 1 base and 1 base, with 15 bases remaining between them. Looked up from germline, CDR1 is MGHRA and CDR2 is YSYEKL. The CDR3 is made up of 17 amino acids. CDR3 residues: CASSQVPRGRRTDTQYF. The CDR3 DNA follows: TGCGCCAGCAGCCAAGTTCCCCGGGGGCGCCGCACAGATACGCAGTATTTT.

This clone was seen a single time. The rearrangement uses TRBV7-2 and TRBJ2-7; 9 bases are shared with TRBD2. The germline CDR1 and CDR2 sequences are SGHTA and FQGNSA. J was trimmed by 2 bases and V by 5 bases; bases with no gene match: 10. CDR3 length equals 16 residues. The CDR3 DNA reads as TGTGCCAGCAGCCCAAGGCAAGCGGGGGGCCCCTACGAGCAGTACTTC. Translation: CASSPRQAGGPYEQYF.

V and J are TRBV19 and TRBJ2-6; D uncertain. Germline V gives CDR1 LNHDA, CDR2 SQIVND (reference sequence). The V end lost 6 bases, the J end lost 3 bases, and 9 bases lay between the germline ends. The CDR3 consists of 14 residues. The CDR3 loop is CASSVGRGANVLTF. CDR3 in DNA: TGTGCCAGTAGCGTGGGTCGTGGGGCCAACGTCCTGACTTTC.

V usage is TRBV4-3 and J usage is TRBJ1-4; no firm D call. The V end lost 0 bases, the J end lost 7 bases, and 15 bases lay between the germline ends. Per germline, CDR1 LGHNA and CDR2 YSLEER. CDR3 length: 16 residues. CDR3 sequence: CASSQDPGYSGEKLFF. CDR3 DNA: TGCGCCAGCAGCCAAGATCCGGGGTATTCGGGTGAAAAACTGTTTTTT.

DNA of the CDR3: TGTGCCAGTAGTATATGGGCTTCGATGGGAAAAGCTTTCTTT. Its translation is CASSIWASMGKAFF. This chain joins TRBV19 and TRBJ1-1, with no clear D. This CDR3 has 14 residues. Deletions cut 2 bases from V and 9 bases from J, with 16 bases between. Germline assignment: CDR1 LNHDA and CDR2 SQIVND (reference sequence).

The gene calls are TRBV27 and TRBJ1-1; D gene ambiguous. Germline values: CDR1 MNHEY, CDR2 SMNVEV (reference sequence). Trimming took off 0 bases at V and 1 base at J, with 3 bases between the two ends. The CDR3 loop spans 13 amino acids. The CDR3: CASSLSWNTEAFF. The CDR3 DNA follows: TGTGCCAGCAGTTTATCTTGGAACACTGAAGCTTTCTTT.

The chain carries TRBV9 and TRBJ1-2; D is undetermined. CDR1 and CDR2 from the germline V gene are SGDLS and YYNGEE. The V gene lost 7 bases and the J gene lost 2 bases, with 9 bases spanning the gap. The CDR3 extends over 12 amino acids. The CDR3 is CASAGVNYGYTF. Written as DNA, the CDR3 is TGTGCCAGCGCCGGGGTGAACTATGGCTACACCTTC.

The chain employs TRBV6-2 or TRBV6-3 and TRBJ2-1; D remains ambiguous. CDR1 and CDR2 (germline): MNHEY, SVGEGT. Trimming took 5 bases from V and 7 from J, leaving 9 bases between them. The CDR3 is made up of 12 amino acids. The CDR3 region is CASSKLGNEQFF. The DNA of the CDR3 is TGTGCCAGCAGTAAACTCGGGAATGAGCAGTTCTTC.

The chain links TRBV11-3 to TRBJ2-7; 9 bases map to TRBD1. V trimming: 1 base; J trimming: 4 bases; junction bases outside the gene matches: 5. CDR1 SGHNT and CDR2 YENEEA come from the germline V gene. CDR3 length equals 15 residues. The CDR3 loop reads CASSLGKTGGYEQYF. CDR3 nucleotides: TGTGCCAGCAGCTTAGGAAAGACAGGGGGATACGAGCAGTACTTC.

The CDR3 region is CASSLARTGNTEAFF. The CDR3 nucleotides read TGCGCCAGCAGCTTGGCTAGGACAGGAAACACTGAAGCTTTCTTT. The V gene is TRBV5-1, the J gene TRBJ1-1; 7 bases line up with TRBD1. The germline V gene encodes CDR1 SGHRS and CDR2 YFSETQ. The J segment lost 2 bases and the V segment lost 0 bases, leaving 4 bases of the junction unmatched. CDR3 length equals 15 residues.

This clone occurred once. V and J are TRBV3-1 (or the pseudogene TRBV3-2) and TRBJ2-5; TRBD1 matches at 7 bases. The CDR3 sequence is 16 residues long. The V and J ends lost 2 bases and 0 bases, in that order; junction bases with no gene match: 6. The germline gives CDR1 LGHDT, CDR2 YNNKEL (reference sequence). DNA for the CDR3: TGTGCCAGCAGCCAATTGACAGGGCTATACCAAGAGACCCAGTACTTC. Protein: CASSQLTGLYQETQYF.